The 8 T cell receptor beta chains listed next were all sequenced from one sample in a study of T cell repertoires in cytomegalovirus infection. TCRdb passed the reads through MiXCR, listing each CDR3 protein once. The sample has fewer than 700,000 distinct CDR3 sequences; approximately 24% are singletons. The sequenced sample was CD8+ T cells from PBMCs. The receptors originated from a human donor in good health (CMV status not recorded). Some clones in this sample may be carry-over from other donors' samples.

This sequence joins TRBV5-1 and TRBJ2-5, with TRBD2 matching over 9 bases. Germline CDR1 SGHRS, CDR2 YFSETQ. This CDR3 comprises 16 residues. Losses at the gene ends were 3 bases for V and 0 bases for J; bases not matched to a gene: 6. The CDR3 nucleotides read TGCGCCAGCAGCTCTCTTAGCGGGGGCCACCAAGAGACCCAGTACTTC. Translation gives CASSSLSGGHQETQYF.

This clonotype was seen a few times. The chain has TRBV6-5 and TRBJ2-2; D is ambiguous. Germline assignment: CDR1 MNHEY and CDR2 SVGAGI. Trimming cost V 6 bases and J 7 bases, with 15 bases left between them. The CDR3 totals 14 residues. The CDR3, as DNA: TGTGCCAGCAGCCTTACCCCGATGGGCGGGGAGCTGTTTTTT. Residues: CASSLTPMGGELFF.

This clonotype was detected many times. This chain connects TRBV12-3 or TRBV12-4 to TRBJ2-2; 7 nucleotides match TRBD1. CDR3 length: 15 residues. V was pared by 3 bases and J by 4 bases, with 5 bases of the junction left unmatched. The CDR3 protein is CASSFRGGGTGELFF. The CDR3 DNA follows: TGTGCCAGCAGTTTTAGAGGGGGCGGCACCGGGGAGCTGTTTTTT.

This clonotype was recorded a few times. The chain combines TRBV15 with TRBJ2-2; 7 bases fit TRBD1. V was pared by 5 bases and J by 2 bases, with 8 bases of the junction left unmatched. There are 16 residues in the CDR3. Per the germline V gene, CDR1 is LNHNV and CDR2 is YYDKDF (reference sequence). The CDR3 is CATSRSRDSNTGELFF. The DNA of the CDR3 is TGTGCCACCAGCCGAAGCCGGGACAGCAACACCGGGGAGCTGTTTTTT.

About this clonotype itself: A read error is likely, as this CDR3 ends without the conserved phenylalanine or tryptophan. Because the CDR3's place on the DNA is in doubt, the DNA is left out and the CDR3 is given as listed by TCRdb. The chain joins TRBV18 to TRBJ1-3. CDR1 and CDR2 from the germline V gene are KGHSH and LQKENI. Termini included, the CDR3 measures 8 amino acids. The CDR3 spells CASSPPER.

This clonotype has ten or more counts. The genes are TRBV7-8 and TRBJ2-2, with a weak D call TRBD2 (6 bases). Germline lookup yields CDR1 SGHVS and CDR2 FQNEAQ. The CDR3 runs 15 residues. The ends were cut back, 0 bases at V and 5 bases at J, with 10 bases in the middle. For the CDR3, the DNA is TGTGCCAGCAGCTTAGCGGGGGGAAATACCGGGGAGCTGTTTTTT. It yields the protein CASSLAGGNTGELFF.

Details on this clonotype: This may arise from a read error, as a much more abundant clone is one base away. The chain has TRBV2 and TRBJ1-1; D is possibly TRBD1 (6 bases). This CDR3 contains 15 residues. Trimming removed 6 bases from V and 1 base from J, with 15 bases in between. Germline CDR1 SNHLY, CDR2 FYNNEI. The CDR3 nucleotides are TGTGCCAGCAGCCTTGGACAGAGCTGGAACACTGAAGCTTTCTTT. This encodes CASSLGQSWNTEAFF.

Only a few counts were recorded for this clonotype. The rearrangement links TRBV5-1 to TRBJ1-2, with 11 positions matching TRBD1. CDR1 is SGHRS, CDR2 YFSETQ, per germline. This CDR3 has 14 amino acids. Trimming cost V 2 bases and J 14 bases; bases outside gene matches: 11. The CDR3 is CASSFRTGGEVRTF. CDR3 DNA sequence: TGCGCCAGCAGCTTCCGGACAGGGGGCGAAGTGCGAACCTTC.